The 25 T cell receptor beta chains below all came from one sample that was sequenced in a study of CD8+ T cells in alopecia areata (dated 2018 in TCRdb). Libraries were made using the immunoSEQ multiplex PCR assay. RNA was extracted from all samples and reverse transcribed into cDNA as template for TCR sequencing. TCRdb limited this immuneACCESS table to in-frame rearrangements with V and J called. A share of clones is missing; checked studies link under half to unresolved V genes, and the rest is unexplained. The sample contains under 350,000 clones, nearly 60% of them found a single time. In total, the top ten clones hold more than 1.5% of the sample. The time point label corresponds to: roughly 26 weeks on oral tofacitinib. The label giving this sample's treatment or condition can be read as: oral pan-JAK inhibitor, 5-10 mg twice daily. Source: CD4+ T cells sorted from blood, taken at week 24, from a patient treated with tofacitinib. The receptors originated from a human donor with alopecia areata.

The chain links TRBV29-1 to TRBJ1-2; TRBD1 aligns across 7 bases. This CDR3 is 14 amino acids long. The junction had 5 bases not matched to a gene; V was cut back by 0 bases and J by 4 bases. Germline V CDR1 and CDR2: SQVTM, ANQGSEA. The CDR3 here is CSVEEATGTYGYTF. The CDR3 nucleotides are TGCAGCGTTGAAGAGGCGACAGGGACCTATGGCTACACCTTC.

The chain carries TRBV7-2 and TRBJ2-5; 10 nucleotides align to TRBD2. The CDR3 has 17 amino acids. V lost 5 bases to trimming and J lost 1 base; unmatched junction nucleotides: 10. Germline V CDR1 and CDR2: SGHTA, FQGNSA. CDR3 amino acids: CASSPSPVAGGQETQYF. CDR3 DNA sequence: TGTGCCAGCAGCCCCTCCCCAGTAGCGGGGGGCCAAGAGACCCAGTACTTC.

The gene calls are TRBV19 and TRBJ2-7; the D is unclear. Germline CDR1 LNHDA, CDR2 SQIVND (reference sequence). V lost 5 bases and J lost 6, with 11 bases in between. The CDR3 is made up of 12 amino acids. This CDR3 is CASSPPHGEQYF. DNA for the CDR3: TGTGCCAGTAGTCCCCCCCACGGCGAGCAGTACTTC.

This chain links TRBV4-3 with TRBJ2-7, with D possibly being TRBD1 (5 bases). This CDR3 has 14 amino acids. Looked up from germline, CDR1 is LGHNA and CDR2 is YSLEER. V was clipped by 0 bases and J by 6 bases, with 12 bases between them. CDR3 coding DNA: TGCGCCAGCAGCCAAGACAGGGCACTGGGCGAGCAGTACTTC. Protein product: CASSQDRALGEQYF.

This clone was seen a few times. The CDR3 DNA sequence: TGTGCCAGCAGCTTAGGGGCAGGGAGGAATGAGCAGTTCTTC. Amino acid sequence: CASSLGAGRNEQFF. The rearrangement joins TRBV13 to TRBJ2-1, with D perhaps matching TRBD2 (6 bases). V dropped 0 bases and J dropped 7 bases, with 10 bases sitting between them. CDR1 and CDR2 from the germline V gene are PRHDT and FYEKMQ (reference sequence). The CDR3 is 14 residues long.

A word on this clone: The same CDR3 can be traced to other DNA sequences in this sample. The CDR3 DNA is TGTGCCAGCAGTAGGACAGCTAGCACAGATACGCAGTATTTT. Translated: CASSRTASTDTQYF. J is TRBJ2-3 and V is TRBV6-1; D possibly corresponds to TRBD1 (6 bases). This CDR3 contains 14 residues. V was cut by 5 bases and J by 0 bases, with 9 bases left in between. The germline V gene has CDR1 MNHNS and CDR2 SASEGT.

The chain couples TRBV6-1 to TRBJ2-7; 7 bases line up with TRBD1. The CDR3 totals 11 residues. CDR1 and CDR2 from the germline V gene are MNHNS and SASEGT. V lost 6 bases and J lost 6; bases outside the gene matches: 2. In nucleotides, the CDR3 is TGTGCCAGCAGAGGGGACAGCGAGCAGTACTTC. The encoded protein is CASRGDSEQYF.

This clone was observed a handful of times. J is TRBJ1-5 and V is TRBV7-9; no firm D call. Trimming took off 3 bases at V and 4 bases at J, with 4 bases between the two ends. Germline lookup yields CDR1 SEHNR and CDR2 FQNEAQ (reference sequence). The CDR3 has 12 amino acids. The CDR3 region has the DNA TGTGCCAGCAGCTTCCAGAATCAGCCCCAGCATTTT. Protein product: CASSFQNQPQHF.

This clone has only a few counts. The chain combines TRBV6-5 with TRBJ1-4; D ambiguous. CDR3 length: 14 amino acids. V was cut by 4 bases and J by 10 bases, with 16 bases left in between. Per germline, CDR1 MNHEY and CDR2 SVGAGI. CDR3 amino acids: CASSSNPSVVKLFF. For the CDR3, the DNA is TGTGCCAGCAGTTCCAACCCCTCGGTCGTAAAACTGTTTTTT.

The chain links TRBV7-9 to TRBJ2-5, with 9 bases that match TRBD1. Trimming at V came to 5 bases and at J to 7 bases, leaving 5 bases not matched to a gene. From germline, CDR1 is SEHNR and CDR2 FQNEAQ (reference sequence). This CDR3 comprises 13 residues. CDR3 sequence (DNA): TGTGCCAGCAGCACGGACAGGGGAGGGACCCAGTACTTC. It is translated as CASSTDRGGTQYF.

V is TRBV7-6 and J is TRBJ2-5; TRBD2 matches at 10 bases. CDR3 length equals 14 residues. J lost 5 bases, V lost 2 bases, and 2 bases had no gene match. CDR1 SGHVS and CDR2 FNYEAQ come from the germline V gene. CDR3: CASSLTSGAETQYF. The CDR3 nucleotides read TGTGCCAGCAGCTTAACTAGCGGGGCCGAGACCCAGTACTTC.

This chain uses TRBV30 with TRBJ1-1; TRBD1 is a possible D gene (5 bases). Per the germline V gene, CDR1 is GTSNPN and CDR2 is SVGIG (reference sequence). The CDR3 is 11 amino acids. With 2 bases removed from V and 11 bases from J, the gap between germline ends came to 12 bases. The CDR3 DNA reads as TGTGCCTGGAGTAGGGGCAATGCGGCTTTCTTT. Translated, it gives CAWSRGNAAFF.

The chain carries TRBV4-2 and TRBJ2-3; unclear D gene. The CDR3 spans 13 residues. Germline-derived CDR1 and CDR2 are LGHNA and YNFKEQ. The V gene lost 1 base and the J gene lost 3 bases, with 5 bases spanning the gap. For the CDR3, the DNA is TGTGCCAGCAGCCAAGGTAGGACAGATACGCAGTATTTT. Amino acid sequence: CASSQGRTDTQYF.

The count of this clone is one. This rearrangement joins TRBV7-3 to TRBJ2-5; a weak D match, TRBD2 (6 bases). This CDR3 has 14 residues. Trimming left V 3 bases short and J 4 bases short, with 12 bases between. In germline, CDR1 is SGHTA, CDR2 FQGTGA. This CDR3 is CASSFGAGRETQYF. CDR3 nucleotides: TGTGCCAGCAGCTTCGGAGCGGGCCGAGAGACCCAGTACTTC.

This chain joins TRBV4-3 and TRBJ2-2; no definite D call. This CDR3 has 13 residues. Germline V gives CDR1 LGHNA, CDR2 YSLEER. V lost 6 bases to trimming and J lost 1 base, with 6 bases between them. The CDR3 sequence is CASSVLNTGELFF. The CDR3 DNA follows: TGCGCCAGCAGTGTTCTGAACACCGGGGAGCTGTTTTTT.

The gene calls are TRBV5-5 and TRBJ2-6; D gene ambiguous. The CDR3 totals 15 residues. With 6 bases removed from V and 0 bases from J, the gap between germline ends came to 10 bases. The germline V gene encodes CDR1 SGHKS and CDR2 YYEKEE (reference sequence). Here the CDR3 reads CASTLGSSGANVLTF. The CDR3 bases are TGTGCCAGCACCCTTGGGTCCTCTGGGGCCAACGTCCTGACTTTC.

This clone appeared a few times. This chain joins TRBV5-1 and TRBJ2-7; a weak D match, TRBD1 (6 bases). The CDR3 is 14 amino acids. V lost 3 bases to trimming and J lost 2 bases, with 12 bases between them. The germline V gene has CDR1 SGHRS and CDR2 YFSETQ. CDR3 nucleotides: TGCGCCAGCAGCTCTCGGACAGCTACCTACGAGCAGTACTTC. It encodes CASSSRTATYEQYF. The variable domain in full, completed from reference TRBV5-1 and TRBJ2-7, reads KAGVTQTPRYLIKTRGQQVTLSCSPISGHRSVSWYQQTPGQGLQFLFEYFSETQRNKGNFPGRFSGRQFSNSRSEMNVSTLELGDSALYLCASSSRTATYEQYFGPGTRLTVT.

The chain couples TRBV2 to TRBJ1-2, with a tentative D call TRBD1 (6 bases). The CDR3 extends over 13 amino acids. The V end was cut by 1 base, the J end by 6 bases, with 9 bases between. CDR1 is SNHLY and CDR2 is FYNNEI in the germline V gene. DNA of the CDR3: TGTGCCAGCAGTGAAGGACAGGAGGATGGCTACACCTTC. Protein: CASSEGQEDGYTF.

The chain has TRBV7-9 and TRBJ2-3, with a possible D match to TRBD2 (7 bases). The CDR3 spans 14 residues. CDR1 is SEHNR and CDR2 is FQNEAQ in the germline V gene (reference sequence). V gave up 8 bases and J gave up 0 bases, with 12 bases separating them. The CDR3 nucleotides are TGTGCCAGCGGGGGGGCGACTAGCACAGATACGCAGTATTTT. The encoded protein is CASGGATSTDTQYF.

This clone was counted between two and nine times. The chain uses TRBV30 and TRBJ2-7, with D hard to call. This CDR3 is built from 11 residues. Germline loops: CDR1 GTSNPN, CDR2 SVGIG (reference sequence). V was trimmed by 2 bases and J by 2 bases, leaving 4 bases between them. CDR3 in amino acids: CAWSTPYEQYF. CDR3 in DNA: TGTGCCTGGAGTACCCCCTACGAGCAGTACTTC.

This clone has only a few counts. The chain uses TRBV29-1 and TRBJ2-3; 7 nucleotides line up with TRBD1. The CDR3 runs 13 residues. V dropped 0 bases and J dropped 6; count of bases not matched to a gene: 3. Per the germline V gene, CDR1 is SQVTM and CDR2 is ANQGSEA. CDR3 sequence reads: CSVEETGVDTQYF. CDR3 coding DNA: TGCAGCGTTGAAGAAACAGGGGTTGATACGCAGTATTTT.

The rearrangement links TRBV30 to TRBJ2-7; D is perhaps TRBD1 or TRBD2 (5 bases each). Germline lookup yields CDR1 GTSNPN and CDR2 SVGIG (reference sequence). This CDR3 has 17 residues. With 0 bases removed from V and 2 bases from J, the gap between germline ends came to 20 bases. The CDR3 sequence: CAWSVSLVGGIPYEQYF. The CDR3 nucleotides read TGTGCCTGGAGTGTATCATTGGTTGGGGGTATCCCCTACGAGCAGTACTTC. Drawing the rest from reference TRBV30 and TRBJ2-7, the complete variable domain is SQTIHQWPATLVQPVGSPLSLECTVEGTSNPNLYWYRQAAGRGLQLLFYSVGIGQISSEVPQNLSASRPQDRQFILSSKKLLLSDSGFYLCAWSVSLVGGIPYEQYFGPGTRLTVT.

This clone has a single count. V usage is TRBV4-1 and J usage is TRBJ2-1; D is perhaps TRBD2 (5 bases). Germline V gene sequence: CDR1 MGHRA, CDR2 YSYEKL. V lost 1 base, J lost 8 bases, and 9 bases lay in between. CDR3 length: 13 residues. The CDR3 DNA reads TGCGCCAGCAGCCAAGGATGGGGAGATGAGCAGTTCTTC. This sequence encodes CASSQGWGDEQFF.

This clone showed up just a few times. V and J are TRBV2 and TRBJ1-6; 8 bases line up with TRBD1. The CDR3 spans 14 residues. V was pared by 5 bases and J by 8 bases, with 5 bases of the junction left unmatched. Per the germline V gene, CDR1 is SNHLY and CDR2 is FYNNEI. The CDR3 loop reads CASSKTGAHSPLHF. The CDR3, as DNA: TGTGCCAGCAGTAAGACAGGGGCACATTCACCCCTCCACTTT.

This clone has only one observation. The chain combines TRBV30 with TRBJ2-1; D may correspond to TRBD1 or TRBD2 (5 bases each). Trimming pared 1 base from V and 5 bases from J, leaving 18 bases between. This CDR3 contains 16 residues. Germline V gene sequence: CDR1 GTSNPN, CDR2 SVGIG (reference sequence). The CDR3: CAWSEGSGLGHNEQFF. CDR3 DNA sequence: TGTGCCTGGAGTGAGGGTAGTGGGTTGGGACACAATGAGCAGTTCTTC. Full variable domain (missing parts from reference TRBV30 and TRBJ2-1): SQTIHQWPATLVQPVGSPLSLECTVEGTSNPNLYWYRQAAGRGLQLLFYSVGIGQISSEVPQNLSASRPQDRQFILSSKKLLLSDSGFYLCAWSEGSGLGHNEQFFGPGTRLTVL.